Described below is a single T cell receptor (beta chain) sequence and its context. What it binds is not known. This sample was taken from a study of T cells in localized non-small cell lung cancer. V was shortened by 3 bases and J by 3 bases, with 5 bases between the two germline ends. Germline V CDR1 and CDR2: ENHRY, SYGVKD. The CDR3 is made up of 12 amino acids. Method: immunoSEQ multiplex PCR; TCRdb's copy keeps in-frame clones and lacks some. The sample comprises under 100,000 clones, approximately 90% of which are singletons, and about 20% rests with the top ten. Study-level findings and limits: There was an association of higher blood T cell density with longer overall survival. Clonality peaked in uninvolved adjacent lung rather than tumor. Researchers found a median around 58 of the top 100 tumor clones in adjacent lung. Investigators sequenced only a single tumor region, leaving heterogeneity possible.

The V call is TRBV10-3, the J call TRBJ2-5; D is ambiguous. This clonotype was sampled from a woman aged 35-70 years with stage I squamous cell lung carcinoma. The sample in question was peripheral blood, obtained before any cancer treatment. The chain's CDR3 is CAISEPKETQYF. In nucleotides, the CDR3 is TGTGCCATCAGTGAACCGAAAGAGACCCAGTACTTC.